Listed here are 21 T cell receptor beta chains from one sample, sequenced in a study of a mutant IDH1 vaccine in newly diagnosed glioma (dated by TCRdb to about 2021). Their target antigens are unknown. Library prep was done by the immunoSEQ multiplex PCR assay. As stored in TCRdb, this immuneACCESS dataset retains in-frame rearrangements with V and J assigned. A fraction of the clones does not appear; measured against another copy, unresolved V genes explain less than half of the discrepancy, and the remainder lacks a known reason. For this sample the table gives some 57,000 clones, of which 76% were detected only once. Over 4% of the sample rests with the top ten. The intended sense of this specimen's time point label: week 47, end of study. Each vaccine dose, consisting of 300 ug of a 20-mer mutant IDH1 peptide in Montanide, was administered subcutaneously with topical imiquimod. The source material was PBMCs, sampled from a glioma patient whose treatment included an IDH1 peptide vaccine. The receptors stem from a woman in her thirties or forties with glioma. Some clones in this sample may be carry-over from other donors' samples.

The chain recombines TRBV30 with TRBJ2-7, with TRBD2 matching over 10 bases. Germline V gives CDR1 GTSNPN, CDR2 SVGIG (reference sequence). V lost 2 bases and J lost 1; bases outside the gene matches: 8. This CDR3 has 16 residues. The CDR3 is CAWSFPGLATSYEQYF. CDR3 bases: TGTGCCTGGAGTTTCCCGGGACTAGCGACTTCCTACGAGCAGTACTTC.

The chain recombines TRBV5-5 with TRBJ2-5; D call uncertain. The V end lost 2 bases, the J end lost 4 bases, and 9 bases lay between the germline ends. The CDR3 loop spans 13 amino acids. Germline values: CDR1 SGHKS, CDR2 YYEKEE (reference sequence). This chain's CDR3 is CASSFVGRETQYF. The CDR3 bases are TGTGCCAGCAGCTTTGTCGGTCGAGAGACCCAGTACTTC.

This clone was observed once. V usage is TRBV4-2 and J usage is TRBJ2-3; D unclear. V lost 1 base and J lost 3, with 5 bases in between. Per germline, CDR1 LGHNA and CDR2 YNFKEQ. The CDR3 runs to 13 residues. In DNA form, the CDR3 reads TGTGCCAGCAGCCAAGTCGGGACAGATACGCAGTATTTT. Amino acids: CASSQVGTDTQYF.

This chain joins TRBV27 and TRBJ1-1, with D unresolved. Per the germline V gene, CDR1 is MNHEY and CDR2 is SMNVEV (reference sequence). V lost 5 bases to trimming and J lost 6 bases, with 16 bases between them. The CDR3 has 14 residues. CDR3 loop: CASSPGPNLAEAFF. CDR3 DNA sequence: TGTGCCAGCAGTCCAGGCCCGAACTTGGCTGAAGCTTTCTTT.

This chain uses TRBV14 with TRBJ1-2; a possible D gene is TRBD1 (6 bases). Germline V CDR1 and CDR2: SGHDN, FVKESK. The CDR3 covers 15 residues. Trimming took off 1 base at V and 4 bases at J, with 13 bases between the two ends. The DNA for the CDR3 is TGTGCCAGCAGCCAAGCGACGGGGGCGTCCTATGGCTACACCTTC. As protein: CASSQATGASYGYTF.

This clone was recorded once. This chain links TRBV5-5 with TRBJ1-4, with 7 bases matching TRBD1. After removal of 6 bases from V and 4 bases from J, the junction contained 9 bases not matched to a gene. This CDR3 region has 15 residues. The V gene's germline CDR1 is SGHKS and CDR2 YYEKEE (reference sequence). CDR3 in amino acids: CASNEGAVDNEKLFF. The CDR3 coding sequence is TGTGCCAGCAACGAGGGGGCGGTGGATAATGAAAAACTGTTTTTT.

This clone was counted only a few times. V is TRBV7-9 and J is TRBJ1-1; D not resolved. Germline V gene sequence: CDR1 SEHNR, CDR2 FQNEAQ (reference sequence). This CDR3 comprises 16 residues. V gave up 5 bases and J gave up 5 bases, with 21 bases separating them. The CDR3 coding sequence is TGTGCCAGCAGCGCTCGCCCCTTGGTTGTGGGGACTGAAGCTTTCTTT. The encoded protein is CASSARPLVVGTEAFF. The whole variable domain, filled in from reference TRBV7-9 and TRBJ1-1, reads DTGVSQNPRHKITKRGQNVTFRCDPISEHNRLYWYRQTLGQGPEFLTYFQNEAQLEKSRLLSDRFSAERPKGSFSTLEIQRTEQGDSAMYLCASSARPLVVGTEAFFGQGTRLTVV.

The rearrangement joins TRBV15 to TRBJ1-6, with a weak D call TRBD1 (5 bases). There are 16 residues in the CDR3. Germline CDR1 reads LNHNV; CDR2 reads YYDKDF (reference sequence). V lost 0 bases and J lost 6, with 12 bases in between. The CDR3 DNA reads as TGTGCCACCAGCAGAGATAGGGACCCTTCTAATTCACCCCTCCACTTT. This translates into CATSRDRDPSNSPLHF.

The rearrangement links TRBV19 to TRBJ2-1; TRBD1 matches 7 bases. V shed 6 bases, J shed 3 bases, and the junction held 5 bases outside the gene matches. From germline, CDR1 is LNHDA and CDR2 SQIVND (reference sequence). The CDR3 covers 14 residues. The CDR3 DNA sequence: TGTGCCAGTAGGCCGGGACAGAACTACAATGAGCAGTTCTTC. Its protein product is CASRPGQNYNEQFF.

V is TRBV2 and J is TRBJ2-7; 14 bases line up with TRBD2. The germline gives CDR1 SNHLY, CDR2 FYNNEI. V was clipped by 6 bases and J by 5 bases; unmatched bases: 6. The CDR3 has 15 residues. The CDR3 protein is CASSVGLAGVNEQYF. The CDR3 region has the DNA TGTGCCAGCAGCGTGGGACTAGCGGGGGTCAACGAGCAGTACTTC.

CDR3 nucleotides: TGCGCCAGCAGCTCGGCCGGGAACTCCTACGAGCAGTACTTC. Residues: CASSSAGNSYEQYF. The chain has TRBV5-1 and TRBJ2-7, with a possible D match to TRBD2 (5 bases). V was trimmed by 3 bases and J by 0 bases, leaving 10 bases between them. Germline V gene sequence: CDR1 SGHRS, CDR2 YFSETQ. The CDR3 totals 14 residues. Variable domain in full (rest from reference TRBV5-1 and TRBJ2-7): KAGVTQTPRYLIKTRGQQVTLSCSPISGHRSVSWYQQTPGQGLQFLFEYFSETQRNKGNFPGRFSGRQFSNSRSEMNVSTLELGDSALYLCASSSAGNSYEQYFGPGTRLTVT.

The genes are TRBV12-5 and TRBJ1-5; D ambiguous. From germline, CDR1 is LGHNT and CDR2 FRNRAP. Trimming took off 1 base at V and 6 bases at J, with 10 bases between the two ends. The CDR3 spans 14 residues. The CDR3 loop is CASGLGSGGQPQHF. The CDR3 DNA reads as TGTGCTAGTGGTTTGGGGTCAGGTGGTCAGCCCCAGCATTTT.

The rearrangement uses TRBV2 and TRBJ1-6, with D possibly TRBD1 on 5 matching bases. The CDR3 runs to 13 residues. Germline V lookup: CDR1 SNHLY, CDR2 FYNNEI. V was clipped by 4 bases and J by 6 bases, with 7 bases between them. CDR3 DNA: TGTGCCAGCAGTGTGGGGGGTAATTCACCCCTCCACTTT. Amino acid sequence: CASSVGGNSPLHF.

This rearrangement joins TRBV27 to TRBJ2-7; D remains unclear. CDR1 MNHEY and CDR2 SMNVEV come from the germline V gene (reference sequence). CDR3 size: 15 residues. The V end lost 5 bases, the J end lost 3 bases, and 17 bases lay between the germline ends. CDR3 DNA: TGTGCCAGCAGTCCTGGGTTTAGCCGACACTACGAGCAGTACTTC. It specifies CASSPGFSRHYEQYF.

This clone was recorded a few times. J is TRBJ1-5 and V is TRBV4-1, with 8 nucleotides matching TRBD1. Trimming took 0 bases from V and 6 from J; bases not matched to a gene: 4. This CDR3 contains 15 residues. Germline V lookup: CDR1 MGHRA, CDR2 YSYEKL. The DNA of the CDR3 is TGCGCCAGCAGCCAAGAAACAGGGGGGGGTCAGCCCCAGCATTTT. It yields the protein CASSQETGGGQPQHF.

V is TRBV5-4 and J is TRBJ2-3; D remains ambiguous. The CDR3 runs 13 residues. Germline-derived CDR1 and CDR2 are SGHNT and YYREEE (reference sequence). The germline V and J ends were trimmed by 0 bases and 3 bases, with 5 bases remaining between them. DNA of the CDR3: TGTGCCAGCAGCTTGGAGTGGACAGATACGCAGTATTTT. Translation gives CASSLEWTDTQYF. The full variable domain, completed using reference TRBV5-4 and TRBJ2-3, is ETGVTQSPTHLIKTRGQQVTLRCSSQSGHNTVSWYQQALGQGPQFIFQYYREEENGRGNFPPRFSGLQFPNYSSELNVNALELDDSALYLCASSLEWTDTQYFGPGTRLTVL.

This chain uses TRBV18 with TRBJ2-7; D is unresolved. The length of the CDR3 is 12 residues. Between the trimmed V and J ends, which lost 4 bases and 4 bases, there was a span of 8 bases. The germline CDR1 and CDR2 sequences are KGHSH and LQKENI. Here the CDR3 reads CASSQVRYEQYF. For the CDR3, the DNA is TGTGCCAGCTCACAGGTTCGATACGAGCAGTACTTC.

The rearrangement links TRBV6-4 to TRBJ2-1, with no clear D. The germline CDR1 and CDR2 sequences are MRHNA and SNTAGT. Between the trimmed V and J ends, which lost 2 bases and 9 bases, there was a span of 14 bases. CDR3 length: 14 amino acids. CDR3 amino acids: CASSDLESSGEQFF. CDR3 coding DNA: TGTGCCAGCAGTGACCTGGAGAGTTCGGGTGAGCAGTTCTTC.

This chain links TRBV2 with TRBJ1-2, with 9 bases fitting TRBD1. The CDR3 contains 12 residues. V was clipped by 5 bases and J by 8 bases; unmatched bases: 3. Germline V gene data show CDR1 as SNHLY and CDR2 as FYNNEI. The DNA for the CDR3 is TGTGCCAGCAGTCCCACAGGGGGCGGCTACACCTTC. Amino acids: CASSPTGGGYTF.

The CDR3 region is CSVGGTGELFF. The CDR3 bases are TGCAGCGTTGGGGGCACCGGGGAGCTGTTTTTT. V gene TRBV29-1 combines with J gene TRBJ2-2, with unresolved D. CDR1 is SQVTM and CDR2 is ANQGSEA in the germline V gene. The length of the CDR3 is 11 residues. V was clipped by 4 bases and J by 4 bases, with 4 bases between them.

V usage is TRBV10-2 and J usage is TRBJ1-1; TRBD1 aligns across 9 bases. This CDR3 contains 15 residues. Germline-derived CDR1 and CDR2 are WSHSY and SAAADI. The V gene end was trimmed by 2 bases and the J gene end by 5 bases; junction bases not matched to a gene: 6. DNA of the CDR3: TGCGCCAGCAGTGAGGGGGGGACAGGGTATACTGAAGCTTTCTTT. Residues: CASSEGGTGYTEAFF.